The subject of this entry is one TCR beta chain. Trimming pared 6 bases from V and 6 bases from J, leaving 17 bases between. This CDR3 has 15 amino acids. CDR1 and CDR2 (germline): SNHLY, FYNNEI. In the authors' workflow: Reference gene primer amplification yielded estimated nucleated cell counts. Method: immunoSEQ multiplex PCR; TCRdb's copy keeps in-frame clones and lacks some. That table is the source of V, J and clone size, and D and trimming were worked out from the DNA. The top ten clones hold approximately 3.6% of a sample with 50,000 to 60,000 clones, roughly 89% of them seen once. Recruited during active infection, patients (from Seattle) were subsequently followed longitudinally. The data originate from a study of blood T cell repertoires in COVID-19. At the level of the study: COVID-19 samples, acute and convalescent, were from the United States, Italy and Spain. PBMCs, B-cell-depleted T cells, or T cells provided the cDNA or gDNA that made up the material.

The V call is TRBV2, the J call TRBJ2-2; maybe TRBD1 (5 bases). The TCR was taken from a man aged 35-49 years with COVID-19, enrolled during active disease. Sequenced input: peripheral blood. The CDR3 loop is CASSRTGEGAGELFF. CDR3 sequence (DNA): TGTGCCAGCAGCAGGACGGGTGAAGGGGCCGGGGAGCTGTTTTTT.